This record looks at one T cell receptor (beta chain) sequence and its context. The data were obtained in a study of shared clonotypes between healthy human individuals. Germline lookup yields CDR1 SGHVS and CDR2 FQNEAQ. V was clipped by 5 bases and J by 5 bases, with 19 bases between them. The CDR3 sequence is 16 residues long. Data came from immunoSEQ multiplex PCR; TCRdb stores just in-frame clones and leaves some out. The data contain 1.4 million to 1.5 million clones, roughly 96% of them singletons. The chain combines TRBV7-8 with TRBJ2-1; D gene uncertain. This clonotype was sampled from a man aged 25-45 years in good health. Sequencing input: naive CD4+ T cells sorted from blood. Indicated subset: CD45RA+ positively selected. The CDR3 reads CASSPRRYNKNNEQFF. CDR3 nucleotides: TGTGCCAGCAGCCCTAGAAGGTATAACAAGAACAATGAGCAGTTCTTC.